The 9 T cell receptor beta chains below were found in one sample sequenced in a study of T cells after posttransplantation cyclophosphamide. Cyclophosphamide on days +3 and +4 followed busulfan-fludarabine conditioning and a marrow graft. The method was immunoSEQ multiplex PCR; TCRdb's version includes in-frame clones alone and lacks a portion of them. This sample has roughly 8,000 clones, each found more than once. The source was PBMCs, collected after allogeneic stem cell transplant with posttransplant cyclophosphamide. The source of these receptors is a female patient aged 50-59 years who received an allogeneic stem cell transplant from a related donor, was CMV-positive, and had no GVHD. Some T cells may be supplied by the graft donor.

This clone is deemed medium-sized (0.01 to 0.1%). The rearrangement joins TRBV7-3 to TRBJ2-7; TRBD2 matches 8 bases. Germline loops: CDR1 SGHTA, CDR2 FQGTGA. V lost 2 bases and J lost 2; bases outside the gene matches: 2. This CDR3 has 14 residues. The CDR3 DNA reads as TGTGCCAGCAGCTTAGGAGCGGGGGCCTACGAGCAGTACTTC. It is translated as CASSLGAGAYEQYF.

This clone came up many times. The V call is TRBV19, the J call TRBJ1-2; 8 bases map to TRBD1. V shed 2 bases and J 2 bases; nucleotides not matched to a gene: 7. The CDR3 spans 16 residues. The germline V gene has CDR1 LNHDA and CDR2 SQIVND (reference sequence). DNA for the CDR3: TGTGCCAGTAGTATATATCTGGGGGACAGGAACTATGGCTACACCTTC. It specifies CASSIYLGDRNYGYTF.

This clone was counted many times. The chain employs TRBV6-1 and TRBJ1-3; the D gene is possibly TRBD1 (6 bases). The V and J ends lost 0 bases and 1 base respectively, with 7 bases between them. This CDR3 has 15 amino acids. The germline V gene has CDR1 MNHNS and CDR2 SASEGT. CDR3 bases: TGTGCCAGCAGTGAAGCGGGGGCGTCTGGAAACACCATATATTTT. Protein: CASSEAGASGNTIYF.

In this sample, this clone turned up many times. The V call is TRBV4-2, the J call TRBJ2-3; D perhaps matches TRBD1 (6 bases). V dropped 0 bases and J dropped 1 base, with 26 bases sitting between them. The CDR3 totals 21 residues. Germline CDR1 and CDR2: LGHNA and YNFKEQ. The CDR3 nucleotides read TGTGCCAGCAGCCAAGATGACAGGTCGTACATAACAGAGGGCCGCACAGATACGCAGTATTTT. Translation: CASSQDDRSYITEGRTDTQYF.

V is TRBV27 and J is TRBJ2-4; D assignment may be TRBD1 or TRBD2 (7 bases each). The V gene lost 1 base and the J gene lost 5 bases, with 12 bases spanning the gap. The CDR3 has 15 amino acids. Germline V gene lookup returns CDR1 MNHEY and CDR2 SMNVEV (reference sequence). The CDR3 nucleotides read TGTGCCAGCAGTTTATGGGGAGGGGGCGAAAACATTCAGTACTTC. Its translation: CASSLWGGGENIQYF.

There are many counts of this clone. This chain connects TRBV19 to TRBJ1-5; unclear D gene. This CDR3 spans 15 amino acids. The germline V and J ends were trimmed by 7 bases and 11 bases, with 24 bases remaining between them. Germline CDR1 and CDR2: LNHDA and SQIVND (reference sequence). CDR3 nucleotides: TGTGCCAGTACTCCTACCGCGGGGAGCCGGAAGGCCCAGCATTTT. Translated, it gives CASTPTAGSRKAQHF.

This clone was seen repeatedly, ten times or more. The chain joins TRBV7-3 to TRBJ2-1; 8 bases fit TRBD2. Germline CDR1 SGHTA, CDR2 FQGTGA. The CDR3 runs to 18 residues. Trimming at V came to 5 bases and at J to 8 bases, leaving 20 bases not matched to a gene. The CDR3 is CASSPRPTSGRGRYEQFF. CDR3 coding DNA: TGTGCCAGCAGCCCCCGCCCCACTAGCGGCAGGGGAAGATATGAGCAGTTCTTC.

This clone was observed at least ten times. The chain recombines TRBV14 with TRBJ2-3, with unresolved D. V was clipped by 3 bases and J by 6 bases, with 13 bases between them. The CDR3 consists of 14 residues. Germline V gene lookup returns CDR1 SGHDN and CDR2 FVKESK. CDR3 nucleotide sequence: TGTGCCAGCAGCCACTCACAGTTCAGGGATACGCAGTATTTT. Amino acids: CASSHSQFRDTQYF.

This clone was counted at least ten times. The V gene is TRBV30, the J gene TRBJ1-2; TRBD1 matches at 10 bases. With V trimmed by 2 bases and J by 5 bases, 8 bases remained unmatched. There are 15 residues in the CDR3. Germline CDR1 and CDR2: GTSNPN and SVGIG (reference sequence). The CDR3 nucleotides are TGTGCCTGGAGTCGCTCCCCGGGACAGGGGTATGGCTACACCTTC. Protein sequence: CAWSRSPGQGYGYTF.